Reported below is one T cell receptor (beta chain). Its target is unknown. This CDR3 comprises 13 residues. Germline CDR1 and CDR2: SGHTA and FQGNSA. These data belong to a study of shared clonotypes between healthy human individuals. Findings and caveats of the study: It was only blood that was sampled, and tissue repertoires likely differ. Between several donors, naive CD4 clonotypes were shared at a level of around 5.1%.

Some clones are missing from TCRdb's copy, which holds only in-frame ones; the method was immunoSEQ multiplex PCR. The sample carries approximately 530,000 clones, around 95% recorded once. The source of this sequence is a woman in her twenties or thirties in good health. Sequencing was done on a sample of naive CD4+ T cells sorted from blood. Subset described: CD45RA+ positively selected. The V gene is TRBV7-2, the J gene TRBJ2-5, with D possibly TRBD1 on 5 matching bases. The DNA end is more similar to TRBJ2-7, so the J call may be wrong. CDR3 protein: CASSARASYEQYF. DNA for the CDR3: TGTGCCAGCAGCGCCAGGGCGTCTTACGAGCAGTACTTC.